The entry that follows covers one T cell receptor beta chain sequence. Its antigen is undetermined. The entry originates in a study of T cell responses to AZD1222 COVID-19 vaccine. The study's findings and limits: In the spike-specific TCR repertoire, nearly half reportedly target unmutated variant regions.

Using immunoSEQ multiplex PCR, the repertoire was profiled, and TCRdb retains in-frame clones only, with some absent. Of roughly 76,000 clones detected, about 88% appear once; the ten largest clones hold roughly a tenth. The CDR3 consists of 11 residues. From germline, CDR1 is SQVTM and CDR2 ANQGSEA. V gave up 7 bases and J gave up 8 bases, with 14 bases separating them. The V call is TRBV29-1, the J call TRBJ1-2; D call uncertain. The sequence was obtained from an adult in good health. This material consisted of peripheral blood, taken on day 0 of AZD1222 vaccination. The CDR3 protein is CSAVRGSGYTF. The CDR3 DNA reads TGCAGCGCCGTACGAGGTTCGGGCTACACCTTC.